This T cell receptor beta chain was recovered during a study of T cell repertoires in cytomegalovirus infection. TCRdb recomputed calls from the reads with MiXCR, one row per CDR3 protein. This table has about 130,000 distinct CDR3 sequences, about 24% appearing once. V shed 3 bases, J shed 3 bases, and the junction held 8 bases outside the gene matches. The germline V gene encodes CDR1 LGHNA and CDR2 YNFKEQ. This CDR3 comprises 18 residues. This clonotype has a handful of counts. No antigen is known for it. This sequence was found in a human donor in good health (CMV status not recorded). Some clones in this sample may be carry-over from other donors' samples. Sequenced: PBMCs, sequenced either directly or after in vitro stimulation (not recorded which). The chain employs TRBV4-2 and TRBJ2-4; 13 bases are shared with TRBD2. The CDR3 loop reads CASSQGLAGLPSKNIQYF. The CDR3 nucleotides read TGTGCCAGCAGCCAGGGACTAGCGGGGCTTCCGAGCAAAAACATTCAGTACTTC.